Each of the 5 T cell receptor beta chains below was sequenced from the same sample in a study of blood T cell repertoires in COVID-19. TCRdb keeps only in-frame clones here, not all; method: immunoSEQ multiplex PCR. The table records about 260,000 clones, approximately 90% of them present only once. Sequencing was done on a sample of peripheral blood. These receptor sequences come from a young man with active or convalescent COVID-19.

This chain uses TRBV19 with TRBJ1-1, with 7 bases matching TRBD1. The CDR3 contains 12 residues. J lost 10 bases, V lost 5 bases, and 7 bases had no gene match. CDR1 is LNHDA, CDR2 SQIVND, per germline (reference sequence). CDR3 region: CASSPKTGRAFF. CDR3 in DNA: TGTGCCAGTAGTCCAAAGACAGGGCGAGCTTTCTTT.

This chain links TRBV12-5 with TRBJ2-1; D gene ambiguous. Germline V gene lookup returns CDR1 LGHNT and CDR2 FRNRAP. V was trimmed by 5 bases and J by 5 bases, leaving 16 bases between them. The CDR3 consists of 15 residues. CDR3 nucleotide sequence: TGTGCTAGTGGTGCCCCCACTAACGGAGACAATGAGCAGTTCTTC. Translation: CASGAPTNGDNEQFF.

CDR3 region: CASSKPRFRTPFGDTEAFF. The CDR3 DNA is TGTGCCAGTAGTAAGCCTCGGTTCCGTACCCCCTTTGGAGACACTGAAGCTTTCTTT. This chain links TRBV19 with TRBJ1-1, with D unresolved. Trimming shortened V by 4 bases and J by 3 bases, and 27 bases separated the two germline ends. This CDR3 contains 19 residues. Germline values: CDR1 LNHDA, CDR2 SQIVND (reference sequence). Variable domain in full (rest from reference TRBV19 and TRBJ1-1): DGGITQSPKYLFRKEGQNVTLSCEQNLNHDAMYWYRQDPGQGLRLIYYSQIVNDFQKGDIAEGYSVSREKKESFPLTVTSAQKNPTAFYLCASSKPRFRTPFGDTEAFFGQGTRLTVV.

This sequence joins TRBV5-1 and TRBJ2-7; TRBD1 matches 9 bases. Per the germline V gene, CDR1 is SGHRS and CDR2 is YFSETQ. This CDR3 is built from 14 residues. The ends lost 4 bases at V and 5 bases at J; junction bases unmatched: 7. The CDR3, as DNA: TGCGCCAGCAGCCGTACAGGGGGCAAGGACGAGCAGTACTTC. It translates to CASSRTGGKDEQYF.

The chain couples TRBV27 to TRBJ1-4, with D unresolved. The CDR3 has 19 residues. CDR1 is MNHEY, CDR2 SMNVEV, per germline (reference sequence). Trimming took off 2 bases at V and 0 bases at J, with 19 bases between the two ends. DNA for the CDR3: TGTGCCAGCAGTTTAGCCACACGGGAGTTTGTCCCAACTAATGAAAAACTGTTTTTT. Residues: CASSLATREFVPTNEKLFF.